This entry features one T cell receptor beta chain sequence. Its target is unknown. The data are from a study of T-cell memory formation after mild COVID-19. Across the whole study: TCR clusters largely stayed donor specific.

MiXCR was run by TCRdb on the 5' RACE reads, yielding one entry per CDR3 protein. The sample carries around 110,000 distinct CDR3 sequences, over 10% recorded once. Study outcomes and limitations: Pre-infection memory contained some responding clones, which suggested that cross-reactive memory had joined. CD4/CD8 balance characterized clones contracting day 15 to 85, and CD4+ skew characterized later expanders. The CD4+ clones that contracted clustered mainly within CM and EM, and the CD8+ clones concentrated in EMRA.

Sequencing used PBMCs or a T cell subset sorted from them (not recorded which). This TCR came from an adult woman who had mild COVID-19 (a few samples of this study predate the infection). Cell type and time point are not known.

CDR3 amino acids: CASRPASGDTQYF. The CDR3 DNA reads TGTGCCAGCAGACCAGCCAGTGGAGATACGCAGTATTTT. The rearrangement uses TRBV6-6 and TRBJ2-3; D uncertain. CDR1 is MNHNY, CDR2 SVGAGI, per germline (reference sequence). The V and J ends lost 6 bases and 5 bases respectively, with 12 bases between them. The CDR3 runs 13 residues.